This note documents a single T cell receptor beta chain sequence. The antigen is undetermined. This record belongs to a study of T-cell memory formation after mild COVID-19. Study-level findings and limits: Among CD4+ contracting clones, most were CM and EM, and CD8+ ones EMRA.

Germline V gene lookup returns CDR1 MNHEY and CDR2 SVGAGI. The V end was cut by 3 bases, the J end by 8 bases, with 11 bases between. The CDR3 is 14 amino acids. TCRdb fed the 5' RACE reads into MiXCR, producing one record per CDR3 protein. Found here are roughly 120,000 distinct CDR3 sequences, about a fifth of them singletons; the top ten hold under 50%. The receptor was isolated from a man aged 18 to 29 who had mild COVID-19 (a few samples of this study predate the infection). Cell type and time point are not known. The chain joins TRBV6-5 to TRBJ1-6, with a tentative D call TRBD1 (5 bases). Material: PBMCs or a T cell subset sorted from them (not recorded which). The CDR3 DNA reads TGTGCCAGCAGTTATTCCAGGGACGATTCACCCCTCCACTTT. Translating it yields CASSYSRDDSPLHF.